Presented here are 9 T cell receptor beta chains from one specimen sequenced in a study of immune heterogeneity within non-small cell lung tumors. As template, the study used bulk tumor genomic DNA at 550 to 650 ng per sample. Biopsies that were spaced far apart were taken, several per primary tumor, during surgery. Enrolled patients presented with newly diagnosed, previously untreated non-small cell lung cancer and underwent curative surgery. CDR3 of TCR beta was amplified by multiplex PCR that used 32 V and 13 J primers. MiXCR was run by TCRdb on the multiplex PCR reads, yielding one entry per CDR3 protein. The sample carries some 9,300 distinct CDR3 sequences, roughly a third recorded once. Source material: lung tumor tissue. The source is a man aged 55-75 years with non-small cell lung cancer.

This clonotype is categorized as medium-sized. J is TRBJ2-1 and V is TRBV6-2 or TRBV6-3, with 9 bases lining up with TRBD2. Germline CDR1 and CDR2: MNHEY and SVGEGT. Germline trimming cut 6 bases from V and 7 bases from J; bases unmatched to any gene: 4. CDR3 length equals 13 residues. The CDR3 spells CASRGSGRNEQFF. The CDR3 DNA is TGTGCCAGCAGGGGAAGCGGGAGGAATGAGCAGTTCTTC.

By frequency in the sample, this clonotype is large. This chain connects TRBV30 to TRBJ1-2; D is uncertain. Germline V CDR1 and CDR2: GTSNPN, SVGIG (reference sequence). This CDR3 is 14 amino acids long. V lost 7 bases and J 0 bases, leaving 15 bases between the germline ends. The CDR3 reads CAFRVVPSNYGYTF. CDR3 sequence (DNA): TGTGCCTTTCGAGTAGTACCCTCTAACTATGGCTACACCTTC.

By its share, this clonotype is medium-sized. The CDR3 loop reads CASSSKPRGSEHNEQFF. Written as DNA, the CDR3 is TGTGCCAGCAGCAGTAAGCCCAGGGGGTCGGAACACAATGAGCAGTTCTTC. The chain carries TRBV9 and TRBJ2-1; 7 positions match TRBD1. CDR3 length: 17 amino acids. J gave up 5 bases and V 4 bases, and 15 bases lay outside the gene matches. The germline V gene encodes CDR1 SGDLS and CDR2 YYNGEE.

This clonotype was counted many times. The chain has TRBV7-9 and TRBJ2-7; 9 positions match TRBD1. The CDR3 is 14 amino acids. Germline CDR1 and CDR2: SEHNR and FQNEAQ (reference sequence). V was pared by 5 bases and J by 5 bases, with 7 bases of the junction left unmatched. The CDR3 loop is CASSPGTGFDEQYF. DNA of the CDR3: TGTGCCAGCAGCCCCGGGACAGGGTTTGACGAGCAGTACTTC. The complete variable domain, with remaining parts taken from reference TRBV7-9 and TRBJ2-7, reads DTGVSQNPRHKITKRGQNVTFRCDPISEHNRLYWYRQTLGQGPEFLTYFQNEAQLEKSRLLSDRFSAERPKGSFSTLEIQRTEQGDSAMYLCASSPGTGFDEQYFGPGTRLTVT.

This clonotype was seen a few times. One base away lies a much larger clone, so this may be a sequencing read error. The chain links TRBV6-1 to TRBJ1-1, with unresolved D. V dropped 2 bases and J dropped 1 base, with 11 bases sitting between them. Germline CDR1 and CDR2: MNHNS and SASEGT. The length of the CDR3 is 15 residues. The CDR3 region is CASSERLGRNTEAFF. The DNA of the CDR3 is TGTGCCAGCAGTGAACGGTTGGGGAGGAACACTGAAGCTTTCTTT.

Sample share makes this clonotype medium-sized. J is TRBJ2-1 and V is TRBV6-1, with D possibly TRBD1 on 6 matching bases. V gave up 3 bases and J gave up 8 bases, with 17 bases separating them. The CDR3 runs to 15 residues. Germline V gene sequence: CDR1 MNHNS, CDR2 SASEGT. The CDR3 sequence is CASSDLGGVFDEQFF. The CDR3 DNA reads TGTGCCAGCAGTGATCTAGGGGGTGTATTTGATGAGCAGTTCTTC.

Of note for this clonotype: Since a much larger clone is just one base distant, this may be a read error. The CDR3 end shows no conserved phenylalanine or tryptophan, and so a read error is likely. The limits of the CDR3 on the DNA are not certain, so only TCRdb's listed CDR3 is given. CDR3 in amino acids: CSASPRETQYS. The chain joins TRBV20-1 to TRBJ2-3. The CDR3 sequence runs 11 residues, both termini included. Germline values: CDR1 DFQATT, CDR2 SNEGSKA (reference sequence).

The chain is built from TRBV5-6 and TRBJ2-7; 13 bases are a match to TRBD2. V dropped 2 bases and J dropped 3; count of bases not matched to a gene: 2. The CDR3 is 15 residues long. Germline CDR1 is SGHDT and CDR2 is YYEEEE. The CDR3 loop is CASSFGTSGIYEQYF. The CDR3 coding sequence is TGTGCCAGCAGCTTTGGGACTAGCGGGATCTACGAGCAGTACTTC.

This clonotype was seen only a few times. A clone one base away is much larger, so this may be a read error. The gene calls are TRBV19 and TRBJ2-2; D is undetermined. CDR3 length equals 12 residues. Per the germline V gene, CDR1 is LNHDA and CDR2 is SQIVND (reference sequence). CDR3 nucleotide sequence: TGTGTCAGTGTAACCCATTCCGGGGAGCTGTTTTTT. This sequence encodes CVSVTHSGELFF.